This TCR beta chain is from a study of regulatory T cells in long-lasting Graves disease. Researchers made TCR beta libraries by using iRepertoire HTBI primers and running Arm-PCR on CDR3 regions. One entry per CDR3 protein, called by TCRdb with MiXCR from the multiplex PCR reads. The repertoire holds about 450,000 distinct CDR3 sequences, 23% seen once, with roughly 28% in the top ten. The time point here: persistent/refractory GD, antithyroid drugs over 5 years with positive TRAb. Extracted RNA from PBMCs served as the source of the TCR library. This clonotype was counted a few times. Its antigen is not known. Findings and caveats of the study: Accuracy was possibly reduced by small sample size. Relative to new patients (approximately 960), persistent patients exhibited greater sharing of public clonotypes (2,741). TCR diversity in persistent Graves' patients was below that of newly diagnosed ones.

The receptor was isolated from a female donor with Graves disease. The input for sequencing was peripheral blood mononuclear cells (PBMCs), taken when the disease was refractory, from a patient treated with antithyroid drugs.

The CDR3 nucleotides are TGTGCCAGCAGCCCATGGGCGGGGGGGACTGAAGCTTTCTTT. Translating it yields CASSPWAGGTEAFF. The gene calls are TRBV7-2 and TRBJ1-1; TRBD1 is a possible D gene (5 bases). V lost 5 bases, J lost 5 bases, and 15 bases lay in between. CDR3 length: 14 amino acids. Germline values: CDR1 SGHTA, CDR2 FQGNSA.